This T cell receptor (beta chain) was recorded in a study of blood T cells in healthy people across ages. Primed by a sample-barcoded 5' primer and a J-beta primer mix, a second PCR proceeded for 7 to 11 cycles. TCRdb redid the calling of the 5' RACE reads with MiXCR, one entry per CDR3 protein. The profile shows about 830,000 distinct CDR3 sequences, about three fifths of them singletons. With regard to this clonotype: Its antigen is as yet unknown.

This CDR3 is 14 amino acids long. CDR1 and CDR2 from the germline V gene are MNHEY and SVGEGT. The study, taken as a whole, reports: The study found more naive CD4+ cells and higher diversity in long-lived than aged donors. Any changes in expanded clonotypes were possibly confounded, as donor CMV status remained unknown.

The receptor was isolated from a young man in good health. This chain links TRBV6-2 or TRBV6-3 with TRBJ2-5; D may be TRBD2 (5 bases). The J call may not be correct, given that the DNA end is closer to TRBJ2-7. The source material was blood. As DNA, the CDR3 is TGTGCCAGCACCCCAAGACTAACCATCTACGAGCAGTACTTC. Its protein is CASTPRLTIYEQYF.